The source of this T cell receptor (beta chain) is a study of T cells after yellow fever vaccination. In regard to this clonotype: The target antigen is unknown.

Germline lookup yields CDR1 SGHVS and CDR2 FNYEAQ. Trimming pared 5 bases from V and 0 bases from J, leaving 13 bases between. The CDR3 extends over 16 amino acids. Study-wide results and limits: The study found a weaker secondary response that peaked faster, day 5 versus 15. Abundant bulk-derived clonotypes could contaminate FACS-sorted repertoires. The booster saw the reappearance of most primary-vaccination clones (approximately 97% CD4, around 88% CD8).

From the 5' RACE reads, TCRdb called clonotypes with MiXCR, one entry per CDR3 protein. The profile shows hundreds of thousands of distinct CDR3 sequences, 4.1% of them singletons. The sequence came from a man between 18 and 29 years old who received the YFV17D yellow fever vaccine. The genes are TRBV7-6 and TRBJ2-2, with D maybe TRBD2 (7 bases). The sample in question was PBMCs, obtained 5 days after the yellow fever booster vaccination. CDR3 in amino acids: CASSLRGGTNTGELFF. The DNA for the CDR3 is TGTGCCAGCAGCCTGAGGGGGGGAACGAACACCGGGGAGCTGTTTTTT.